Below are 30 T cell receptor beta chains sequenced from a single sample in a study of radiotherapy plus CTLA-4 blockade in lung cancer. Using immunoSEQ multiplex PCR, the repertoire was profiled, and TCRdb retains in-frame clones only, with some absent. The sample holds 75,000 to 100,000 clones, about 86% seen once. The sample was peripheral blood, taken from a patient treated with radiotherapy plus ipilimumab. These receptors all stem from a human donor with non-small cell lung cancer that progressed on radiotherapy plus ipilimumab.

V gene TRBV30 combines with J gene TRBJ1-2; D gene unclear. CDR1 and CDR2 from the germline V gene are GTSNPN and SVGIG (reference sequence). This CDR3 comprises 12 residues. V lost 0 bases and J lost 7, with 9 bases in between. The CDR3 protein is CAWSVLGSGYTF. The CDR3 nucleotides are TGTGCCTGGAGTGTCCTTGGGTCTGGCTACACCTTC.

This clone was seen just once. The chain combines TRBV27 with TRBJ1-1; D may be TRBD1 (5 bases). This CDR3 is built from 11 residues. Germline V gene lookup returns CDR1 MNHEY and CDR2 SMNVEV (reference sequence). Trimming pared 5 bases from V and 11 bases from J, leaving 12 bases between. CDR3 protein: CASSTQGAAFF. CDR3 coding DNA: TGTGCCAGCAGTACCCAGGGCGCGGCTTTCTTT.

The chain joins TRBV9 to TRBJ2-2; D ambiguous. This CDR3 is 14 amino acids long. Trimming took off 4 bases at V and 3 bases at J, with 10 bases between the two ends. Germline V gives CDR1 SGDLS, CDR2 YYNGEE. CDR3 bases: TGTGCCAGCAGCAGGGCGGAGTACACCGGGGAGCTGTTTTTT. Protein: CASSRAEYTGELFF.

The CDR3 loop is CASSMTGGWDEKLFF. Here the CDR3 DNA reads TGCGCCAGCAGCATGACAGGGGGTTGGGATGAAAAACTGTTTTTT. V usage is TRBV5-1 and J usage is TRBJ1-4; TRBD1 matches at 9 bases. This CDR3 is built from 15 residues. Germline lookup yields CDR1 SGHRS and CDR2 YFSETQ. After removal of 4 bases from V and 6 bases from J, the junction contained 7 bases not matched to a gene.

The chain employs TRBV4-2 and TRBJ2-3, with 8 bases aligning to TRBD1. Germline V gene sequence: CDR1 LGHNA, CDR2 YNFKEQ. This CDR3 has 19 amino acids. Trimming cost V 0 bases and J 3 bases; bases outside gene matches: 14. CDR3 nucleotide sequence: TGTGCCAGCAGCCAAGATCAGAGAAGGGACAGGAAGGAAACAGATACGCAGTATTTT. This sequence encodes CASSQDQRRDRKETDTQYF.

CDR3 amino acids: CASSSSPGDYNTGELFF. Here the CDR3 DNA reads TGTGCCAGCAGCTCGTCACCGGGAGACTATAACACCGGGGAGCTGTTTTTT. The chain couples TRBV7-2 to TRBJ2-2; D is possibly TRBD2 (6 bases). CDR3 length equals 17 residues. Germline CDR1 is SGHTA and CDR2 is FQGNSA. Trimming took 4 bases from V and 2 from J, leaving 17 bases between them.

This chain links TRBV11-1 with TRBJ2-7; unclear D gene. The germline V gene encodes CDR1 SGHAT and CDR2 FQDESV (reference sequence). V lost 5 bases to trimming and J lost 1 base, with 12 bases between them. The CDR3 has 14 amino acids. The CDR3 coding sequence is TGTGCCAGCAGCCAGAGGCCAATTTCCTACGAGCAGTACTTC. Translating it yields CASSQRPISYEQYF.

J is TRBJ1-1 and V is TRBV7-3; D perhaps matches TRBD1 (6 bases). The CDR3 is made up of 14 amino acids. CDR1 and CDR2 from the germline V gene are SGHTA and FQGTGA. The ends were cut back, 2 bases at V and 2 bases at J, with 9 bases in the middle. The CDR3 DNA reads TGTGCCAGCAGCTTACAGGGGTCCAACACTGAAGCTTTCTTT. Protein sequence: CASSLQGSNTEAFF.

The chain recombines TRBV23-1 with TRBJ2-7, with TRBD2 matching 10 bases. TRBV23-1 has ORF status, its function being uncertain. J gave up 3 bases and V 3 bases, and 2 bases lay outside the gene matches. The CDR3 has 14 amino acids. This chain's CDR3 is CASSHWTSGYEQYF. CDR3 nucleotide sequence: TGCGCCAGCAGTCATTGGACTAGCGGCTACGAGCAGTACTTC.

The rearrangement links TRBV5-1 to TRBJ2-3; D is unresolved. Germline lookup yields CDR1 SGHRS and CDR2 YFSETQ. Trimming shortened V by 3 bases and J by 6 bases, and 11 bases separated the two germline ends. The CDR3 extends over 13 amino acids. CDR3 sequence (DNA): TGCGCCAGCAGCTCTCCGCCCGCCGATACGCAGTATTTT. Its translation is CASSSPPADTQYF.

The chain carries TRBV6-5 and TRBJ2-5; 10 nucleotides agree with TRBD2. Germline V lookup: CDR1 MNHEY, CDR2 SVGAGI. CDR3 length equals 15 residues. V shed 2 bases, J shed 5 bases, and the junction held 5 bases outside the gene matches. The CDR3 loop reads CASSYEREGRETQYF. CDR3 in DNA: TGTGCCAGCAGTTACGAGCGGGAGGGCCGGGAGACCCAGTACTTC.

The V gene is TRBV11-3, the J gene TRBJ2-1; 9 nucleotides agree with TRBD2. The CDR3 contains 14 residues. Germline values: CDR1 SGHNT, CDR2 YENEEA. J was trimmed by 4 bases and V by 5 bases; bases with no gene match: 3. CDR3 sequence reads: CASSRLAAYNEQFF. DNA for the CDR3: TGTGCCAGCAGCCGACTAGCGGCGTACAATGAGCAGTTCTTC.

CDR3 nucleotides: TGTGCCAGCAGCCGAGCTGGAAGCTCCTACAATGAGCAGTTCTTC. Residues: CASSRAGSSYNEQFF. This chain uses TRBV7-3 with TRBJ2-1; no reliable D call. V was pared by 5 bases and J by 0 bases, with 11 bases between. The CDR3 totals 15 residues. The germline CDR1 and CDR2 sequences are SGHTA and FQGTGA.

CDR3 amino acids: CAIGTGMSETQYF. The CDR3 coding sequence is TGTGCCATCGGTACTGGGATGTCTGAGACCCAGTACTTC. The rearrangement links TRBV10-3 to TRBJ2-5; D call uncertain. The CDR3 totals 13 residues. V lost 8 bases, J lost 5 bases, and 15 bases lay in between. Germline V gives CDR1 ENHRY, CDR2 SYGVKD.

The J gene is TRBJ1-5, the V gene TRBV19; D gene unclear. Germline CDR1 LNHDA, CDR2 SQIVND (reference sequence). CDR3 length equals 13 residues. V lost 6 bases to trimming and J lost 4 bases, with 10 bases between them. The CDR3 region is CASSVFLNQPQHF. The CDR3, as DNA: TGTGCCAGTAGCGTTTTTCTTAATCAGCCCCAGCATTTT.

The chain joins TRBV19 to TRBJ2-2; maybe TRBD2 (5 bases). The CDR3 runs to 17 residues. CDR1 is LNHDA and CDR2 is SQIVND in the germline V gene (reference sequence). The V end lost 5 bases, the J end lost 6 bases, and 22 bases lay between the germline ends. The DNA for the CDR3 is TGTGCCAGTAGTCGTGTCTACAAGGGCATGGAGGCCGGGGAGCTGTTTTTT. This encodes CASSRVYKGMEAGELFF.

This chain joins TRBV5-1 and TRBJ2-3, with unresolved D. The V and J ends lost 5 bases and 1 base respectively, with 5 bases between them. This CDR3 has 12 residues. Germline assignment: CDR1 SGHRS and CDR2 YFSETQ. The CDR3 DNA is TGCGCCAGCAGTCGAGGCACAGATACGCAGTATTTT. It translates to CASSRGTDTQYF.

This chain joins TRBV7-9 and TRBJ2-7, with 9 bases that match TRBD1. This CDR3 contains 13 residues. Germline lookup yields CDR1 SEHNR and CDR2 FQNEAQ (reference sequence). V was clipped by 8 bases and J by 2 bases; unmatched bases: 4. This chain's CDR3 is CASGQGSTYEQYF. DNA for the CDR3: TGTGCCAGCGGACAGGGGTCTACCTACGAGCAGTACTTC.

V gene TRBV4-1 combines with J gene TRBJ1-3, with TRBD1 as a possible D gene (5 bases). Trimming pared 4 bases from V and 0 bases from J, leaving 7 bases between. Germline assignment: CDR1 MGHRA and CDR2 YSYEKL. The CDR3 is 14 amino acids. CDR3 sequence reads: CASSLGGSGNTIYF. CDR3 bases: TGCGCCAGCAGCCTCGGGGGCTCTGGAAACACCATATATTTT.

The chain has TRBV27 and TRBJ1-5; TRBD1 is a possible D gene (6 bases). This CDR3 is 15 amino acids long. Germline values: CDR1 MNHEY, CDR2 SMNVEV (reference sequence). V lost 4 bases to trimming and J lost 6 bases, with 16 bases between them. CDR3 sequence reads: CASSSYREFSQPQHF. DNA for the CDR3: TGTGCCAGCAGTTCGTACAGGGAATTTAGTCAGCCCCAGCATTTT.

The chain joins TRBV6-6 to TRBJ1-5, with TRBD1 matching over 7 bases. V lost 0 bases to trimming and J lost 3 bases; unmatched junction nucleotides: 2. This CDR3 comprises 15 residues. CDR1 and CDR2 from the germline V gene are MNHNY and SVGAGI (reference sequence). This chain's CDR3 is CASSYSGTDNQPQHF. The CDR3 nucleotides read TGTGCCAGCAGTTACTCGGGGACAGACAATCAGCCCCAGCATTTT.

Comment on this clone: Other DNA sequences in the sample encode the same CDR3. The chain has TRBV19 and TRBJ2-7, with a weak D call TRBD1 (5 bases). Germline assignment: CDR1 LNHDA and CDR2 SQIVND (reference sequence). CDR3 length: 13 amino acids. Trimming removed 3 bases from V and 3 bases from J, with 9 bases in between. CDR3 DNA sequence: TGTGCCAGTAGTATGAGGCAGGGCTACGAGCAGTACTTC. Translation: CASSMRQGYEQYF.

The V call is TRBV7-8, the J call TRBJ2-1, with 12 bases lining up with TRBD2. This CDR3 has 16 amino acids. Per the germline V gene, CDR1 is SGHVS and CDR2 is FQNEAQ. With 3 bases clipped from V and 7 bases from J, the junction kept 7 bases outside the gene matches. The CDR3 DNA is TGTGCCAGCAGCTTCGACCTAGCGGGAGGGAGGAATGAGCAGTTCTTC. This codes for CASSFDLAGGRNEQFF.

The chain links TRBV2 to TRBJ1-5; D ambiguous. Per germline, CDR1 SNHLY and CDR2 FYNNEI. The germline V and J ends were trimmed by 5 bases and 6 bases, with 17 bases remaining between them. This CDR3 is 15 amino acids long. The CDR3 loop is CASSPGLEDGQPQHF. The DNA for the CDR3 is TGTGCCAGCAGTCCCGGGCTAGAAGATGGTCAGCCCCAGCATTTT. Together with reference TRBV2 and TRBJ1-5, the CDR3 gives the full variable domain: EPEVTQTPSHQVTQMGQEVILRCVPISNHLYFYWYRQILGQKVEFLVSFYNNEISEKSEIFDDQFSVERPDGSNFTLKIRSTKLEDSAMYFCASSPGLEDGQPQHFGDGTRLSIL.

The chain uses TRBV18 and TRBJ1-2; D is undetermined. V was shortened by 5 bases and J by 6 bases, with 10 bases between the two germline ends. CDR1 is KGHSH, CDR2 LQKENI, per germline. The CDR3 extends over 12 amino acids. The CDR3: CASSFSGDGYTF. CDR3 DNA: TGTGCCAGCTCATTTTCAGGAGATGGCTACACCTTC.

V and J are TRBV10-2 and TRBJ1-6, with TRBD1 identical over 10 bases. Germline V gives CDR1 WSHSY, CDR2 SAAADI. V lost 6 bases, J lost 9 bases, and 8 bases stayed unmatched. This CDR3 is built from 15 residues. Here the CDR3 reads CASRDGQGDGSPLHF. As DNA, the CDR3 is TGCGCCAGCAGGGATGGACAGGGGGATGGTTCACCCCTCCACTTT.

In nucleotides, the CDR3 is TGTGCCAGCAGTAGGGACAGGGTACCCGGGGAGCTGTTTTTT. Encoded protein: CASSRDRVPGELFF. This sequence joins TRBV25-1 and TRBJ2-2; the match to TRBD1 covers 9 bases. The CDR3 has 14 amino acids. J was trimmed by 6 bases and V by 5 bases; bases with no gene match: 4. Germline lookup yields CDR1 MGHDK and CDR2 SYGVNS.

This rearrangement joins TRBV11-3 to TRBJ2-1; weak D call: TRBD2 (5 bases). Deletions cut 5 bases from V and 0 bases from J, with 14 bases between. The CDR3 runs 16 residues. The V gene's germline CDR1 is SGHNT and CDR2 YENEEA. The CDR3 region has the DNA TGTGCCAGCAGCCTAAGCGGCGCACGCTCCTACAATGAGCAGTTCTTC. This codes for CASSLSGARSYNEQFF.

This chain connects TRBV2 to TRBJ2-1; 12 positions agree with TRBD2. The germline V gene encodes CDR1 SNHLY and CDR2 FYNNEI. After removal of 5 bases from V and 6 bases from J, the junction contained 5 bases not matched to a gene. The CDR3 sequence is 15 residues long. The CDR3 DNA reads TGTGCCAGCAGTCAGACTAGCGGGAGCTCCAATGAGCAGTTCTTC. Residues: CASSQTSGSSNEQFF. The entire variable domain, with the rest obtained from reference TRBV2 and TRBJ2-1, is as follows: EPEVTQTPSHQVTQMGQEVILRCVPISNHLYFYWYRQILGQKVEFLVSFYNNEISEKSEIFDDQFSVERPDGSNFTLKIRSTKLEDSAMYFCASSQTSGSSNEQFFGPGTRLTVL.

The gene calls are TRBV30 and TRBJ1-2, with D possibly TRBD1 on 5 matching bases. Trimming pared 2 bases from V and 5 bases from J, leaving 15 bases between. Per germline, CDR1 GTSNPN and CDR2 SVGIG (reference sequence). CDR3 length: 14 residues. CDR3 protein: CAWSRWGIGYGYTF. The DNA for the CDR3 is TGTGCCTGGAGTAGGTGGGGGATTGGTTATGGCTACACCTTC.